This entry features one T cell receptor (beta chain) sequence. Its antigen is unidentified. These data originate in a study of T cells in Graves' hyperthyroidism and ophthalmopathy. Regarding the study as a whole: Most clonotypes expanded in thyroid above 0.001 were likewise present in blood.

RNA transcripts served as the template for amplifying TCR beta CDR3 regions. When the TCR CDR3 underwent first-round RT-PCR, the HTBI primer set was used. Each CDR3 protein gets one entry after TCRdb re-called the multiplex PCR reads with MiXCR. Of just over 550,000 distinct CDR3 sequences in the sample, 46% were seen once. The germline V gene encodes CDR1 SQVTM and CDR2 ANQGSEA. This CDR3 spans 12 amino acids. Trimming removed 2 bases from V and 3 bases from J, with 5 bases in between. Sequenced material: peripheral blood or thyroid tissue (not recorded which). This TCR derives from a woman aged 18-29 years with Graves' hyperthyroidism. The J gene is TRBJ2-1, the V gene TRBV29-1; no clear D gene. In DNA, the CDR3 is TGCAGCGTTGAATGGGGCTACAATGAGCAGTTCTTC. It codes for CSVEWGYNEQFF.